This T cell receptor (beta chain) emerged from a study of T-cell reconstitution after alpha-beta-depleted transplantation in children. The TCRbeta library incorporated unique molecular identifiers. One entry per CDR3 protein, called by TCRdb with MiXCR from the PCR reads. The sample has 500,000 or so distinct CDR3 sequences; approximately 30% are singletons. The V segment lost 2 bases and the J segment 5 bases; nucleotides outside the gene matches: 5. The CDR3 covers 15 residues. Germline assignment: CDR1 DFQATT and CDR2 SNEGSKA (reference sequence). This TCR came from a human donor who donated a stem cell graft to a child with aplastic anemia. V gene TRBV20-1 combines with J gene TRBJ1-4; TRBD1 matches 10 bases. The material sequenced was PBMCs from the stem cell graft donor, taken from the stem cell graft. CDR3: CSARIAGQGNEKLFF. The DNA of the CDR3 is TGCAGTGCTAGAATTGCGGGACAGGGGAATGAAAAACTGTTTTTT.